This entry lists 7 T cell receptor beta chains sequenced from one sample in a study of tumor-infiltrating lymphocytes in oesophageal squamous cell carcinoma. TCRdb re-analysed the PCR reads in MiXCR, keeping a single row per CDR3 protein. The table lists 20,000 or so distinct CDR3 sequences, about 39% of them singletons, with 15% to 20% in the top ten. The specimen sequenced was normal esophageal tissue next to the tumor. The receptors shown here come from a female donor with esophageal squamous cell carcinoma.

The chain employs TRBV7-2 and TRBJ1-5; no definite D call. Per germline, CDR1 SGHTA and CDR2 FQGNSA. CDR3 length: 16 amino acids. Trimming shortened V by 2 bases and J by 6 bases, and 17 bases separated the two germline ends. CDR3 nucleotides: TGTGCCAGCAGCTTACGCCCCCAATTAACGGTTCAGCCCCAGCATTTT. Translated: CASSLRPQLTVQPQHF.

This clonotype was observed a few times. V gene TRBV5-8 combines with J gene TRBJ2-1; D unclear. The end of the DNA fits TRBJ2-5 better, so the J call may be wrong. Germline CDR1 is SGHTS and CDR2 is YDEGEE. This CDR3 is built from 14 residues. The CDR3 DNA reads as TGTGCCAGCAGCTCGCTAGACACTTTGGAGACCCAGTACTTC. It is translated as CASSSLDTLETQYF.

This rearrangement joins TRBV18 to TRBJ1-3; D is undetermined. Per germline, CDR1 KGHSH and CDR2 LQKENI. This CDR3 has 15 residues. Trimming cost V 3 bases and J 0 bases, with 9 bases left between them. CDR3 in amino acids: CASSPSKNSGNTIYF. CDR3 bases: TGTGCCAGCTCACCCTCAAAAAACTCTGGAAACACCATATATTTT.

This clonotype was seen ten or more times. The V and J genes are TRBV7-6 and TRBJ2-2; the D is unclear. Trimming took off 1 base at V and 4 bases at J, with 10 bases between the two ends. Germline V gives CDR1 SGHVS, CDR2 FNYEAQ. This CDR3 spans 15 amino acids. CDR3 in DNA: TGTGCCAGCAGCTTAGGGCAGTTCAGCACCGGGGAGCTGTTTTTT. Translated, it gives CASSLGQFSTGELFF.

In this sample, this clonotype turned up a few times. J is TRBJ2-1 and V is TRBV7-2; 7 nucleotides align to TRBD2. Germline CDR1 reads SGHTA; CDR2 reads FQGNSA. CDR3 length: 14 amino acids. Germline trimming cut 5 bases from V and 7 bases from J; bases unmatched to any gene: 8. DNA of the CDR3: TGTGCCAGCAGCACAGTCGGACTAGTAAATGAGCAGTTCTTC. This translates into CASSTVGLVNEQFF.

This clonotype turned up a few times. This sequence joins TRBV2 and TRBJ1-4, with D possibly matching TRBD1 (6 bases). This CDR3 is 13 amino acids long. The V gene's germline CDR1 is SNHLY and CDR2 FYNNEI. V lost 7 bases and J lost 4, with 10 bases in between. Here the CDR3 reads CASKGTLNEKLFF. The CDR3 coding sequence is TGTGCCAGCAAAGGGACACTTAATGAAAAACTGTTTTTT.

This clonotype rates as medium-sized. CDR3 protein: CASSYSGLAGVYNEQFF. The CDR3 DNA follows: TGTGCCAGCAGTTACTCCGGACTAGCGGGAGTGTACAATGAGCAGTTCTTC. V and J are TRBV6-5 and TRBJ2-1, with TRBD2 matching over 13 bases. V was pared by 0 bases and J by 4 bases, with 3 bases of the junction left unmatched. Germline V gene sequence: CDR1 MNHEY, CDR2 SVGAGI. CDR3 size: 17 residues.